Included here is one TCR beta chain sequence, with context. This entry comes from a study of blood T cell repertoires in COVID-19. Overall study: Material from acute and convalescent COVID-19 was sourced from the United States, Italy and Spain. Nucleic acid was either cDNA or gDNA, and it came from T cells, B-cell-depleted T cells, or PBMCs.

Per the study methods: Counts of nucleated cells, estimated from reference gene primer amplification, were obtained. Data came from immunoSEQ multiplex PCR; TCRdb stores just in-frame clones and leaves some out. The DNA gave D and trimming, while V, J and clone size come from that table. The sample includes some 70,000 clones, roughly 86% of them seen just once. Germline-derived CDR1 and CDR2 are LGHDT and YNNKEL (reference sequence). CDR3 length: 16 amino acids. V lost 0 bases and J lost 6, with 15 bases in between. The chain links TRBV3-1 (or the pseudogene TRBV3-2) to TRBJ2-1; maybe TRBD2 (6 bases). The sample comprised peripheral blood. The sequence derives from a man over 45 with active COVID-19. CDR3 residues: CASSQEAGSLPNEQFF. CDR3 DNA sequence: TGTGCCAGCAGCCAAGAGGCCGGGAGCCTTCCCAATGAGCAGTTCTTC.